This T cell receptor (beta chain) was observed in a study of T cells in Graves' hyperthyroidism and ophthalmopathy. Researchers amplified the TCR beta CDR3 regions from RNA transcripts. The TCR CDR3 was amplified in a first-round RT-PCR using the HTBI primer set. One entry per CDR3 protein results from TCRdb running MiXCR on the multiplex PCR reads. The sample records fewer than 550,000 distinct CDR3 sequences, about a sixth being singletons. Those patients with uncontrolled infection, other autoimmune disease, pregnancy or lactation were excluded. In regard to this clonotype: Its antigen remains unidentified.

Germline CDR1 SGHRS, CDR2 YFSETQ. V dropped 0 bases and J dropped 10 bases, with 11 bases sitting between them. The CDR3 loop spans 14 amino acids. Study-wide results and caveats: In validation, the model predicted ophthalmopathy. These predictions came a median roughly 6.5 months before onset.

The chain has TRBV5-1 and TRBJ1-6; D remains ambiguous. This receptor was taken from a woman younger than 30 with Graves' hyperthyroidism. Sample: blood. The chain's CDR3 is CASSLGEGGSPLHF. For the CDR3, the DNA is TGCGCCAGCAGCTTGGGTGAGGGTGGCTCACCCCTCCACTTT.